The 2 T cell receptor beta chains in this list originate from one sample, sequenced in a study of shared T cell receptors in the human thymus. The table came from immunoSEQ multiplex PCR; TCRdb's copy has only in-frame clones and leaves some out. This table has about 660,000 clones, roughly 90% appearing once. The data also belong to a second study, concerning human thymus T cells.

Sequencing was carried out using thymocytes. Source of these receptors: a boy under two years old with a congenital heart defect.

The rearrangement links TRBV5-6 to TRBJ2-3; 8 positions agree with TRBD2. CDR1 and CDR2 from the germline V gene are SGHDT and YYEEEE. With 4 bases clipped from V and 4 bases from J, the junction kept 8 bases outside the gene matches. This CDR3 has 15 amino acids. The DNA for the CDR3 is TGTGCCAGCAGCGCCGGTACTAGCGGAGCAGATACGCAGTATTTT. It is translated as CASSAGTSGADTQYF.

The chain employs TRBV15 and TRBJ1-5; tentatively, D is TRBD1 (6 bases). Trimming removed 0 bases from V and 7 bases from J, with 19 bases in between. This CDR3 spans 17 amino acids. CDR1 and CDR2 (germline): LNHNV, YYDKDF (reference sequence). Written as DNA, the CDR3 is TGTGCCACCAGCAGAGATCGAGATACAGGGCCCAGGCAGCCCCAGCATTTT. Protein sequence: CATSRDRDTGPRQPQHF.